This T cell receptor beta chain stems from a study of blood T cell repertoires in COVID-19. The CDR3 consists of 16 residues. CDR1 is MNHEY, CDR2 SMNVEV, per germline (reference sequence). V gave up 8 bases and J gave up 3 bases, with 22 bases separating them. Profiled with immunoSEQ multiplex PCR; TCRdb holds only in-frame clones, not every one. Found here are nearly 50,000 clones, roughly 84% of them singletons; the top ten hold 5.9%. Material: peripheral blood. This sequence originates from a woman aged 60 to 75 with acute or convalescent COVID-19. This sequence joins TRBV27 and TRBJ1-2; D might be TRBD1 (6 bases). The CDR3 DNA follows: TGTGCCAGCTCCCAGGGGACACGGCCGGGCGACTATGGCTACACCTTC. Encoded protein: CASSQGTRPGDYGYTF.